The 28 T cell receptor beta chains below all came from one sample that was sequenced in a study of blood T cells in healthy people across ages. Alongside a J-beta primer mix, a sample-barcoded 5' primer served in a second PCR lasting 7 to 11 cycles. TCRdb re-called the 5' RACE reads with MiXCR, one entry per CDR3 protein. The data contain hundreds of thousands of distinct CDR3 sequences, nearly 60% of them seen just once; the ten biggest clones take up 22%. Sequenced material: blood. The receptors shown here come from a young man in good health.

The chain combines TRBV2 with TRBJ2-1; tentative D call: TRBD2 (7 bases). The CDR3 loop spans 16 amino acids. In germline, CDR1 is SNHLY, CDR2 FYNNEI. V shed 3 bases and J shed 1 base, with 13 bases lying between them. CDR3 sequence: CASSEPEGGSYNEQFF. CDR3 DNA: TGTGCCAGCAGTGAGCCCGAGGGGGGGTCCTACAATGAGCAGTTCTTC.

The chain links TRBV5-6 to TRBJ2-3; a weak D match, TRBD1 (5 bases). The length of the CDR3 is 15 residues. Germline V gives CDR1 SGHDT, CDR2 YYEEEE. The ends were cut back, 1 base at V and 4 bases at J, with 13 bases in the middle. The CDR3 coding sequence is TGTGCCAGCAGCTTGCTGTCCAGGGAAGCAGATACGCAGTATTTT. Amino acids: CASSLLSREADTQYF.

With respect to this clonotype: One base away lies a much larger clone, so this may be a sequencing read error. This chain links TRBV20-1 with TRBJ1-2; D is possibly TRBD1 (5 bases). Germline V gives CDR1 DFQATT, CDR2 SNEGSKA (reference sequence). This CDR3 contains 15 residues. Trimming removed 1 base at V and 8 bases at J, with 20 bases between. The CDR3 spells CSARGNTGVARGYTF. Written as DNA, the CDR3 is TGCAGTGCTAGAGGGAATACAGGTGTAGCGCGGGGCTACACCTTC.

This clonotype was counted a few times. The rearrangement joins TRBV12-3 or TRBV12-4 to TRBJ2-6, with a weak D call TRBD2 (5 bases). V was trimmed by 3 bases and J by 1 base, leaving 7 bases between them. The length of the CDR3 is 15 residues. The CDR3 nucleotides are TGTGCCAGCAGTTTCCGGGGATCTGGGGCCAACGTCCTGACTTTC. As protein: CASSFRGSGANVLTF.

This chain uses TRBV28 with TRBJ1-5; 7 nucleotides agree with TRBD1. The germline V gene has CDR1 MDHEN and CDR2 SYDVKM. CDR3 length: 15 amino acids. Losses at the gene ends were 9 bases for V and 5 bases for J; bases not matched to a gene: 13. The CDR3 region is CASTDPYRGDQPQHF. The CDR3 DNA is TGTGCCAGTACCGACCCCTACAGGGGCGATCAGCCCCAGCATTTT.

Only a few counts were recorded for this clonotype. The CDR3 DNA reads TGTGCCAGCAGCTCCGGGATCTTAAACGGCTCCTACGAGCAGTACTTC. It yields the protein CASSSGILNGSYEQYF. This rearrangement joins TRBV7-9 to TRBJ2-7; tentatively, D is TRBD2 (5 bases). This CDR3 comprises 16 residues. Germline V gene lookup returns CDR1 SEHNR and CDR2 FQNEAQ (reference sequence). The V and J ends lost 4 bases and 0 bases respectively, with 16 bases between them.

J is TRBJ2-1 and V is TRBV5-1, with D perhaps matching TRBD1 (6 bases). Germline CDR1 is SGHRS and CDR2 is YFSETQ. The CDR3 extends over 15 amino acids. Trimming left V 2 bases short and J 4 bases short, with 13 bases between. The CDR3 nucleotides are TGCGCCAGCAGCTTAGGTGTGCAGGGGTACAATGAGCAGTTCTTC. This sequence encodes CASSLGVQGYNEQFF.

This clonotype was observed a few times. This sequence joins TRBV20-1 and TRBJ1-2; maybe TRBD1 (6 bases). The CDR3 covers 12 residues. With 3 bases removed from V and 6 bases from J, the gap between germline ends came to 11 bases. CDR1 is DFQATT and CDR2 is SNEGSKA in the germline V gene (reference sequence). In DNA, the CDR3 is TGCAGTGCTAGTGTGGACAGACATGGCTACACCTTC. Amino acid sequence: CSASVDRHGYTF.

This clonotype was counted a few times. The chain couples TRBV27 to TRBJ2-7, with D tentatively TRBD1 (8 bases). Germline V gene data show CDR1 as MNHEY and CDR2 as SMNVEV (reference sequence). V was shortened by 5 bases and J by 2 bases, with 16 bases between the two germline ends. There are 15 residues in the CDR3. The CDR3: CASSLDRGGPYEQYF. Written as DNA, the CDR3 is TGTGCCAGCAGTCTCGACAGGGGAGGGCCCTACGAGCAGTACTTC.

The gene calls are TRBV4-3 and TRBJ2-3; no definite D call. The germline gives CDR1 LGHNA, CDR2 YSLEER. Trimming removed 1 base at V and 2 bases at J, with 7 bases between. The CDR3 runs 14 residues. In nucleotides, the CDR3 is TGCGCCAGCAGCCAAGGCCTATTCACAGATACGCAGTATTTT. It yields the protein CASSQGLFTDTQYF.

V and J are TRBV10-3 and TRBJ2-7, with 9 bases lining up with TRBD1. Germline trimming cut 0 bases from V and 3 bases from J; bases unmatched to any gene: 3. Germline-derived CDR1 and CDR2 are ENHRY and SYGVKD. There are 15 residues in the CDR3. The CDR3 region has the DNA TGTGCCATCAGTGAGTCCGGGACAGGGTACTACGAGCAGTACTTC. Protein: CAISESGTGYYEQYF.

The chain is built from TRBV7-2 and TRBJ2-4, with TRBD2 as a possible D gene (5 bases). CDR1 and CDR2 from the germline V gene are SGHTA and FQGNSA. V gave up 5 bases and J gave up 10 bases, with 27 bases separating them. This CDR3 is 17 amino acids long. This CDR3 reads CASSPLNLVARLGIQYF. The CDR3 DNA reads TGTGCCAGCAGCCCACTAAATTTAGTAGCGCGCTTGGGGATTCAGTACTTC.

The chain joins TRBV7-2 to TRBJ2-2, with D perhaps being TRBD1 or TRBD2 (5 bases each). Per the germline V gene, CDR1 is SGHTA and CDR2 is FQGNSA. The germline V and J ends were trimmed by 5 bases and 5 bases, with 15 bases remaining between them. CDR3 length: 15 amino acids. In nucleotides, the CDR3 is TGTGCCAGCAGCCCTCGACTGGGGGAGACCGGGGAGCTGTTTTTT. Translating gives CASSPRLGETGELFF.

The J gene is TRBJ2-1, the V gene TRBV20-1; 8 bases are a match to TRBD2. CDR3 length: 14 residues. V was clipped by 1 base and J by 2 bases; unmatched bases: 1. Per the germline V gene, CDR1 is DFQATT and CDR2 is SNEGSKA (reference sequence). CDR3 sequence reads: CSARGLATYNEQFF. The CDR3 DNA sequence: TGCAGTGCTAGAGGACTAGCGACCTACAATGAGCAGTTCTTC.

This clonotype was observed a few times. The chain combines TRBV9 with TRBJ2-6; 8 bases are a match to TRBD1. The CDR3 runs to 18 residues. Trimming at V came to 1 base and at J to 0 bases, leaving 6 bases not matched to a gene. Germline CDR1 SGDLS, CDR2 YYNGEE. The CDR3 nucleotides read TGTGCCAGCAGCGTAAAAGGGACAGGAATCTCTGGGGCCAACGTCCTGACTTTC. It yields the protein CASSVKGTGISGANVLTF.

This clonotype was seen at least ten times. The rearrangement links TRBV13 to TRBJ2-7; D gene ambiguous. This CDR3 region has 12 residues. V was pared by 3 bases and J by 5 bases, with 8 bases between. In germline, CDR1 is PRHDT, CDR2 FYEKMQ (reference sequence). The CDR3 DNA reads TGTGCCAGCAGCTTCTCGGGCGACGAGCAGTACTTC. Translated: CASSFSGDEQYF. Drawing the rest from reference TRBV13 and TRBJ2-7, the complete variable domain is AAGVIQSPRHLIKEKRETATLKCYPIPRHDTVYWYQQGPGQDPQFLISFYEKMQSDKGSIPDRFSAQQFSDYHSELNMSSLELGDSALYFCASSFSGDEQYFGPGTRLTVT.

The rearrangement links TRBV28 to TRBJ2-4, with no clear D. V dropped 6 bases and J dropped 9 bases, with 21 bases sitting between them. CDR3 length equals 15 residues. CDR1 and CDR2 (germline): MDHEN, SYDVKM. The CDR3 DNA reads TGTGCCAGCAGAAGCACCGACCAAAACGACGGCATTCAGTACTTC. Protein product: CASRSTDQNDGIQYF.

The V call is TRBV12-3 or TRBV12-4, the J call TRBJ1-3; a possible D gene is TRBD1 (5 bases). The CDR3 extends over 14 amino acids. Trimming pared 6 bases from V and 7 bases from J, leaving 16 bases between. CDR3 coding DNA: TGTGCCAGCAGCGACAGACGGGGGGGTAACACCATATATTTT. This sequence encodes CASSDRRGGNTIYF.

CDR3 nucleotide sequence: TGCAGCGTTGAAGATCGGGGGGGAACCTCCTACGAGCAGTACTTC. Amino acid sequence: CSVEDRGGTSYEQYF. The V and J genes are TRBV29-1 and TRBJ2-7, with 8 bases that match TRBD2. Per the germline V gene, CDR1 is SQVTM and CDR2 is ANQGSEA. After removal of 0 bases from V and 0 bases from J, the junction contained 4 bases not matched to a gene. CDR3 length: 15 residues.

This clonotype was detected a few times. The CDR3 reads CASSPGRGGYNEQFF. CDR3 sequence (DNA): TGTGCCAGCAGCCCAGGGCGGGGTGGCTACAATGAGCAGTTCTTC. This rearrangement joins TRBV7-6 to TRBJ2-1; possible D gene TRBD2, 6 bases. From germline, CDR1 is SGHVS and CDR2 FNYEAQ. This CDR3 has 15 residues. The V gene lost 5 bases and the J gene lost 3 bases, with 14 bases spanning the gap.

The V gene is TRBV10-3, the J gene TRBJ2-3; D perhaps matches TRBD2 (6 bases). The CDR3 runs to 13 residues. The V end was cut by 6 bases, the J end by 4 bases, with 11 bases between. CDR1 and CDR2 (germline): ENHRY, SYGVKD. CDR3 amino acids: CAISPPGADTQYF. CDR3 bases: TGTGCCATCAGCCCACCGGGAGCAGATACGCAGTATTTT.

The CDR3 bases are TGTGCCAGCAGCCATGGGGACCACTCTGGGGCCAACGTCCTGACTTTC. Amino acids: CASSHGDHSGANVLTF. V and J are TRBV5-8 and TRBJ2-6; D could derive from TRBD1 or TRBD2 (5 bases each). The ends were cut back, 4 bases at V and 0 bases at J, with 11 bases in the middle. The CDR3 totals 16 residues. Germline V CDR1 and CDR2: SGHTS, YDEGEE.

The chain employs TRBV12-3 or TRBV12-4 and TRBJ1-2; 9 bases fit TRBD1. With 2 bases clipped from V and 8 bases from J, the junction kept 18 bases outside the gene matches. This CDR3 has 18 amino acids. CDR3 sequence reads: CASSLSPGQGLSFYGYTF. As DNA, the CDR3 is TGTGCCAGCAGTTTAAGTCCCGGACAGGGGCTGTCGTTTTACGGCTACACCTTC.

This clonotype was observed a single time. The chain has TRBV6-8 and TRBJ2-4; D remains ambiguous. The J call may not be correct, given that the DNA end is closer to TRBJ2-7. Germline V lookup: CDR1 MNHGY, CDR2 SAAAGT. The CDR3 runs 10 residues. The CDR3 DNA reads TGTGCCCGCACGCTTTACGAGCAGTACTTC. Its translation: CARTLYEQYF.

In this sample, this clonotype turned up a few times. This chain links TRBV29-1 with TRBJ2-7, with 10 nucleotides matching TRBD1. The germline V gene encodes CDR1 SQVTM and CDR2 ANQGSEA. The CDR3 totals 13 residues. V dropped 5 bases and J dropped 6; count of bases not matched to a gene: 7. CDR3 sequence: CSVRVGQGGEQYF. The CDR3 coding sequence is TGCAGCGTTAGAGTAGGACAGGGGGGCGAGCAGTACTTC.

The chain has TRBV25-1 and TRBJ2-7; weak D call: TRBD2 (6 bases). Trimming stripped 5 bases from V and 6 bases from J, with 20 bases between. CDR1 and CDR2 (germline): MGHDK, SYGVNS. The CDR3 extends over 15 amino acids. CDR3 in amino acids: CASSTGGDSTCEQYF. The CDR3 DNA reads TGTGCCAGCAGTACCGGGGGAGATTCTACCTGCGAGCAGTACTTC.

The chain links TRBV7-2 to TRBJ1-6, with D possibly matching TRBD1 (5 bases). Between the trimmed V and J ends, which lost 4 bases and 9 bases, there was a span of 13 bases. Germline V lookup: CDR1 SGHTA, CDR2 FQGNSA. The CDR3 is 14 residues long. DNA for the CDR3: TGTGCCAGCAGCTCTAGGGACGGGGGTTCACCCCTCCACTTT. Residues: CASSSRDGGSPLHF.

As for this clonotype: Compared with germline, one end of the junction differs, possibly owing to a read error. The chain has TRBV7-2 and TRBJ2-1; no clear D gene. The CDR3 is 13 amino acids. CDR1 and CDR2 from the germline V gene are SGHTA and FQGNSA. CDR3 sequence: CASSLEIYSEQFF. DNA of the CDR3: TGTGCCAGCAGCTTAGAAATCTACAGTGAGCAGTTCTTC.